This TCR beta chain was recovered during a study of blood T cell repertoires in COVID-19. The CDR3 extends over 15 amino acids. Germline lookup yields CDR1 SNHLY and CDR2 FYNNEI. Trimming at V came to 6 bases and at J to 4 bases, leaving 7 bases not matched to a gene. Clones were sequenced by immunoSEQ multiplex PCR, and TCRdb holds only the in-frame ones, with some missing. The table lists some 160,000 clones, about 83% of them singletons. Input material: peripheral blood. This chain joins TRBV2 and TRBJ1-5; 9 nucleotides agree with TRBD1. This sequence originates from a woman older than 75 with acute or convalescent COVID-19. In DNA form, the CDR3 reads TGTGCCAGCAGGGGACAGGGCGTCCCAAATCAGCCCCAGCATTTT. Its translation is CASRGQGVPNQPQHF.